The 7 T cell receptor beta chains given below trace back to one sample, sequenced in a study of shared clonotypes between healthy human individuals (dated by TCRdb to about 2020). Libraries were constructed by the immunoSEQ multiplex PCR assay. Here the immuneACCESS table is served through TCRdb, limited to in-frame sequences with V and J called. Missing clones are a known gap in these copies; in checked studies unresolved V genes cover under half, and the rest lacks a known reason. Counted in this sample were about 1.9 million clones; over 85% of them appeared once. The ten largest clonotypes hold around 1.7% of the sample. CD8 naive samples were obtained by positive selection for CCR7 among CD45RO-negative cells, yielding a CD45RA+CCR7+ population from which TemRA cells were excluded. Source material: naive CD8+ T cells from PBMCs. The cell subset or site label of this sample denotes: CD45RA+CCR7+. The source is a man younger than 35 in good health. Some clones in this sample may be carry-over from other donors' samples.

CDR3 in amino acids: CASSLSNHYGYTF. CDR3 coding DNA: TGTGCCAGCAGTTTATCTAACCACTATGGCTACACCTTC. V usage is TRBV27 and J usage is TRBJ1-2; no reliable D call. V was trimmed by 0 bases and J by 3 bases, leaving 5 bases between them. CDR1 MNHEY and CDR2 SMNVEV come from the germline V gene (reference sequence). There are 13 residues in the CDR3.

The J gene is TRBJ2-1, the V gene TRBV4-1; D might be TRBD2 (6 bases). The CDR3 totals 15 residues. Germline lookup yields CDR1 MGHRA and CDR2 YSYEKL. V lost 2 bases, J lost 6 bases, and 14 bases lay in between. Written as DNA, the CDR3 is TGCGCCAGCAGCCAATGGGTTGGGGACTTCAATGAGCAGTTCTTC. Amino acids: CASSQWVGDFNEQFF.

The chain uses TRBV27 and TRBJ1-2; 9 bases agree with TRBD1. Germline CDR1 and CDR2: MNHEY and SMNVEV (reference sequence). CDR3 length: 14 amino acids. J lost 3 bases, V lost 6 bases, and 5 bases had no gene match. The DNA of the CDR3 is TGTGCCAGCAGAGACAGGGGGGTAGACTATGGCTACACCTTC. Translated: CASRDRGVDYGYTF.

This sequence joins TRBV15 and TRBJ1-1; the D gene is possibly TRBD1 (6 bases). Per germline, CDR1 LNHNV and CDR2 YYDKDF (reference sequence). V lost 3 bases and J 4 bases, leaving 15 bases between the germline ends. This CDR3 has 15 residues. The DNA of the CDR3 is TGTGCCACCAGCAGTGACCGCAGGGGTGGCACTGAAGCTTTCTTT. Translated: CATSSDRRGGTEAFF. Full variable domain (remainder filled in from reference TRBV15 and TRBJ1-1): DAMVIQNPRYQVTQFGKPVTLSCSQTLNHNVMYWYQQKSSQAPKLLFHYYDKDFNNEADTPDNFQSRRPNTSFCFLDIRSPGLGDTAMYLCATSSDRRGGTEAFFGQGTRLTVV.

This clone was seen a single time. The chain links TRBV7-6 to TRBJ1-5, with D maybe TRBD1 (6 bases). The CDR3 covers 16 residues. The ends were cut back, 3 bases at V and 3 bases at J, with 15 bases in the middle. Per the germline V gene, CDR1 is SGHVS and CDR2 is FNYEAQ. The CDR3 loop reads CASSLEQGGFNQPQHF. As DNA, the CDR3 is TGTGCCAGCAGCTTGGAACAGGGAGGGTTCAATCAGCCCCAGCATTTT.

The chain recombines TRBV11-2 with TRBJ2-7; 7 bases agree with TRBD2. Germline loops: CDR1 SGHAT, CDR2 FQNNGV. Unmatched junction bases numbered 12, after V lost 5 bases and J lost 5 bases. This CDR3 is 15 amino acids long. CDR3 in DNA: TGTGCCAGCAGCGTAAGACTAGCCGCGCTTAACGAGCAGTACTTC. Protein: CASSVRLAALNEQYF. The entire variable domain, with the rest obtained from reference TRBV11-2 and TRBJ2-7, is as follows: EAGVAQSPRYKIIEKRQSVAFWCNPISGHATLYWYQQILGQGPKLLIQFQNNGVVDDSQLPKDRFSAERLKGVDSTLKIQPAKLEDSAVYLCASSVRLAALNEQYFGPGTRLTVT.

This clone was found once. V gene TRBV28 combines with J gene TRBJ2-5; 13 positions agree with TRBD2. This CDR3 has 15 amino acids. Trimming at V came to 7 bases and at J to 4 bases, leaving 6 bases not matched to a gene. Germline-derived CDR1 and CDR2 are MDHEN and SYDVKM. The CDR3: CASTILAGGRETQYF. CDR3 coding DNA: TGTGCCAGCACTATACTAGCGGGAGGGCGAGAGACCCAGTACTTC.